This TCR beta chain was sequenced for a study of blood T cell repertoires in COVID-19. Study-level information: Material from acute and convalescent COVID-19 was sourced from the United States, Italy and Spain. Sources were T cells, B-cell-depleted T cells, or PBMCs; the material itself was cDNA or gDNA.

The V end lost 0 bases, the J end lost 3 bases, and 11 bases lay between the germline ends. The CDR3 is 15 residues long. Per germline, CDR1 MNHEY and CDR2 SVGAGI. In the original analysis: Using reference gene primer amplification, nucleated cell counts were estimated. Clones were sequenced by immunoSEQ multiplex PCR, and TCRdb holds only the in-frame ones, with some missing. V, J and clone size are those of that table, while D and trimming were read from the DNA. The table lists about 150,000 clones, around 86% of them singletons, with 13% in the top ten. The rearrangement uses TRBV6-5 and TRBJ1-1; weak D call: TRBD1 (5 bases). This TCR was recovered from a man aged 70-80 years who had recovered from COVID-19. The specimen was peripheral blood. CDR3 in amino acids: CASSYSPGKDTEAFF. In DNA form, the CDR3 reads TGTGCCAGCAGTTACTCCCCAGGGAAGGACACTGAAGCTTTCTTT.